These 2 T cell receptor beta chains share one sample of origin, sequenced in a study of a mutant IDH1 vaccine in newly diagnosed glioma. Their antigens remain unidentified. The data were produced by immunoSEQ multiplex PCR, yet TCRdb's version contains in-frame clones alone and is incomplete. The sample has around 36,000 clones; 91% are singletons. The time point was: week 5, during vaccination. Topical imiquimod accompanied each vaccine dose, which consisted of 300 ug of mutant IDH1 20-mer peptide. The sequences come from PBMCs, collected from a glioma patient whose treatment included an IDH1 peptide vaccine. These receptors originate from a man between 45 and 60 years old with glioma.

This chain links TRBV18 with TRBJ2-3, with TRBD2 matching over 9 bases. Germline loops: CDR1 KGHSH, CDR2 LQKENI. After removal of 2 bases from V and 3 bases from J, the junction contained 6 bases not matched to a gene. This CDR3 is built from 16 residues. CDR3 nucleotide sequence: TGTGCCAGCTCACCAGGGCGGGGGGGCCTTACAGATACGCAGTATTTT. It yields the protein CASSPGRGGLTDTQYF.

The chain is built from TRBV5-4 and TRBJ2-2, with TRBD1 as a possible D gene (5 bases). The CDR3 contains 14 residues. Germline V CDR1 and CDR2: SGHNT, YYREEE (reference sequence). The V and J ends lost 2 bases and 3 bases respectively, with 8 bases between them. The CDR3 DNA sequence: TGTGCCAGCAGCTTTTCAGGGTACACCGGGGAGCTGTTTTTT. Translation gives CASSFSGYTGELFF.